This record looks at one T cell receptor beta chain sequence and its context. The target antigen is unknown. Treatment defined: some 20 received Ad26.COV2.S at low or high dose, single or two shots; 5 received placebo; per-sample allocation not given. Samples analyzed were those drawn on day 63 after the first vaccine or placebo injection. Trimming removed 2 bases from V and 8 bases from J; junction bases left unmatched: 12. This CDR3 contains 16 residues. CDR1 and CDR2 from the germline V gene are SGHTA and FQGNSA. Sequenced by immunoSEQ multiplex PCR; TCRdb stores in-frame clones only, minus some. The sample lists about 390,000 clones, more than 85% occurring once. This sample is part of a study of Ad26.COV2.S vaccination and SARS-CoV-2 variants. Study information: Administration of Ad26.COV2.S was intramuscular, either once or twice 56 days apart.

Study-wide points: Non-spike TCR breadth did not differ much between vaccine and placebo recipients. Substantial breadth in spike-specific CD8+ and CD4+ T cell responses was reportedly seen after vaccination.

Here the sequenced sample was peripheral blood, taken in a trial of Ad26.COV2.S vaccine versus placebo. This clonotype was obtained from a person aged 18-60 years who received the Ad26.COV2.S COVID-19 vaccine or a placebo. V and J are TRBV7-2 and TRBJ1-1; 9 bases are shared with TRBD1. DNA of the CDR3: TGTGCCAGCAGCTTATTACCGGGACAGGGCGGTTTAGAAGCTTTCTTT. Protein: CASSLLPGQGGLEAFF.